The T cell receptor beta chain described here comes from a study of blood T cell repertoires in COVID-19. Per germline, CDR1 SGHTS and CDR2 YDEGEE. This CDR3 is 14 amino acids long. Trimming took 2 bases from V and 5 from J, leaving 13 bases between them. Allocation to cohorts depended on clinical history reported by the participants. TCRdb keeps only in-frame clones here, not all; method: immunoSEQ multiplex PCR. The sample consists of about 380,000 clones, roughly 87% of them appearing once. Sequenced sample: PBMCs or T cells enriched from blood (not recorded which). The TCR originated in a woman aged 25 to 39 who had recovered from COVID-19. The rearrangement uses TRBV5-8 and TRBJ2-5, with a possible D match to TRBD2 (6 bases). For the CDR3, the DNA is TGTGCCAGCAGCTTTGCCGGGGGTAGGGAGACCCAGTACTTC. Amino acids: CASSFAGGRETQYF.